One and the same sample provided the 10 T cell receptor beta chains below, sequenced in a study of early T cells in non-severe SARS-CoV-2 infection. TCRdb passed the 5' RACE reads through MiXCR, listing each CDR3 protein once. Found here are 45,000 to 65,000 distinct CDR3 sequences, roughly 12% of them singletons; the top ten hold over 2.5%. The sequencing used whole blood, collected at baseline. The receptors were sampled from an adult who was a healthcare worker with PCR-confirmed SARS-CoV-2 infection or an uninfected control (not recorded which).

This clonotype was seen more than once but under ten times. The V gene is TRBV20-1, the J gene TRBJ1-1; a weak D match, TRBD1 (6 bases). The germline V and J ends were trimmed by 0 bases and 5 bases, with 13 bases remaining between them. Per the germline V gene, CDR1 is DFQATT and CDR2 is SNEGSKA (reference sequence). This CDR3 has 14 residues. The CDR3 DNA sequence: TGCAGTGCTAGAGAGACGGGGGCGCGAACTGAAGCTTTCTTT. This translates into CSARETGARTEAFF.

This clonotype was counted a few times. V is TRBV28 and J is TRBJ2-6, with 9 bases aligning to TRBD1. Losses at the gene ends were 1 base for V and 1 base for J; bases not matched to a gene: 8. The germline CDR1 and CDR2 sequences are MDHEN and SYDVKM. There are 19 residues in the CDR3. CDR3 DNA: TGTGCCAGCAGTTTATACGCCGGGACAGGGTTTTCTGGGGCCAACGTCCTGACTTTC. This encodes CASSLYAGTGFSGANVLTF.

This clonotype was seen only a few times. V and J are TRBV4-1 and TRBJ2-1; no definite D call. The CDR3 spans 17 residues. V was cut by 2 bases and J by 0 bases, with 14 bases left in between. CDR1 MGHRA and CDR2 YSYEKL come from the germline V gene. CDR3 residues: CASSQPLLQSSYNEQFF. DNA of the CDR3: TGCGCCAGCAGCCAACCCCTTCTCCAGAGCTCCTACAATGAGCAGTTCTTC.

This clonotype was found many times. The chain combines TRBV14 with TRBJ2-7; D might be TRBD1 or TRBD2, each matching 5 bases. Germline CDR1 is SGHDN and CDR2 is FVKESK. This CDR3 contains 13 residues. Trimming removed 4 bases from V and 3 bases from J, with 10 bases in between. The CDR3 bases are TGTGCCAGCAGCCCCGGGGCAGACTACGAGCAGTACTTC. It codes for CASSPGADYEQYF.

The J gene is TRBJ2-7, the V gene TRBV20-1; TRBD2 aligns across 7 bases. J lost 5 bases, V lost 4 bases, and 8 bases had no gene match. Germline V gene lookup returns CDR1 DFQATT and CDR2 SNEGSKA (reference sequence). The CDR3 has 13 residues. The CDR3 loop is CSATAGRSHEQYF. The CDR3 region has the DNA TGCAGTGCTACAGCCGGGAGGTCCCACGAGCAGTACTTC.

As DNA, the CDR3 is TGTGCCAGCAGTCTTGTTGGAAGGGGCTACGAGCAGTACTTC. It yields the protein CASSLVGRGYEQYF. This chain links TRBV27 with TRBJ2-7, with a tentative D call TRBD1 (5 bases). V was cut by 5 bases and J by 3 bases, with 14 bases left in between. Germline values: CDR1 MNHEY, CDR2 SMNVEV (reference sequence). This CDR3 has 14 residues.

The chain uses TRBV18 and TRBJ2-2; 9 nucleotides agree with TRBD2. The CDR3 covers 21 residues. The V segment lost 1 base and the J segment 0 bases; nucleotides outside the gene matches: 15. Germline V gives CDR1 KGHSH, CDR2 LQKENI. Here the CDR3 DNA reads TGTGCCAGCTCACCACGGACTTACCCCGGGACTAGCTGGACGAACACCGGGGAGCTGTTTTTT. This sequence encodes CASSPRTYPGTSWTNTGELFF.

This clonotype has a handful of counts. The chain employs TRBV4-3 and TRBJ2-3; TRBD2 matches at 9 bases. Unmatched junction bases numbered 16, after V lost 0 bases and J lost 3 bases. The CDR3 runs to 20 residues. Per germline, CDR1 LGHNA and CDR2 YSLEER. This CDR3 is CASSQELSFGAGGKTDTQYF. The CDR3 DNA reads as TGCGCCAGCAGCCAAGAACTTAGTTTTGGGGCGGGAGGGAAGACAGATACGCAGTATTTT.

This clonotype was found a few times. As DNA, the CDR3 is TGTGCCAGCAGTTTGAGAGGACAGAGCACAGATACGCAGTATTTT. Amino acid sequence: CASSLRGQSTDTQYF. V usage is TRBV6-1 and J usage is TRBJ2-3; D possibly corresponds to TRBD1 (6 bases). Germline-derived CDR1 and CDR2 are MNHNS and SASEGT. The CDR3 sequence is 15 residues long. V was cut by 5 bases and J by 0 bases, with 12 bases left in between.

The J gene is TRBJ1-6, the V gene TRBV7-9; D gene unclear. The CDR3 is 13 residues long. CDR1 and CDR2 from the germline V gene are SEHNR and FQNEAQ (reference sequence). V lost 2 bases, J lost 12 bases, and 11 bases lay in between. The DNA for the CDR3 is TGTGCCAGCAGCTTAACAATCCGGGAACCCCTCCACTTT. It yields the protein CASSLTIREPLHF.